This T cell receptor (beta chain) was profiled in a study of monozygotic twins with inflammatory bowel disease. Investigators pulled total RNA out of whole blood and did not sort T cells. The quantity of total RNA per TCR library was 3500 ng. TCRdb re-analyzed the 5' RACE reads; it lists each CDR3 protein once, without DNA. The sample has about 170,000 distinct CDR3 sequences; the top ten hold approximately 3%. CDR3 size: 14 residues. The germline CDR1 and CDR2 sequences are SGHNT and YYREEE (reference sequence). Sequencing used blood. The genes are TRBV5-4 and TRBJ2-7; without DNA, the TCRdb call of TRBD1 cannot be checked. The sequence was collected from a human donor with ulcerative colitis or Crohn's disease, or a healthy co-twin of an affected twin (not recorded which). CDR3 protein: CASRPGTGLYEQYF. The whole variable domain, remainder taken from reference TRBV5-4 and TRBJ2-7, is ETGVTQSPTHLIKTRGQQVTLRCSSQSGHNTVSWYQQALGQGPQFIFQYYREEENGRGNFPPRFSGLQFPNYSSELNVNALELDDSALYLCASRPGTGLYEQYFGPGTRLTVT.